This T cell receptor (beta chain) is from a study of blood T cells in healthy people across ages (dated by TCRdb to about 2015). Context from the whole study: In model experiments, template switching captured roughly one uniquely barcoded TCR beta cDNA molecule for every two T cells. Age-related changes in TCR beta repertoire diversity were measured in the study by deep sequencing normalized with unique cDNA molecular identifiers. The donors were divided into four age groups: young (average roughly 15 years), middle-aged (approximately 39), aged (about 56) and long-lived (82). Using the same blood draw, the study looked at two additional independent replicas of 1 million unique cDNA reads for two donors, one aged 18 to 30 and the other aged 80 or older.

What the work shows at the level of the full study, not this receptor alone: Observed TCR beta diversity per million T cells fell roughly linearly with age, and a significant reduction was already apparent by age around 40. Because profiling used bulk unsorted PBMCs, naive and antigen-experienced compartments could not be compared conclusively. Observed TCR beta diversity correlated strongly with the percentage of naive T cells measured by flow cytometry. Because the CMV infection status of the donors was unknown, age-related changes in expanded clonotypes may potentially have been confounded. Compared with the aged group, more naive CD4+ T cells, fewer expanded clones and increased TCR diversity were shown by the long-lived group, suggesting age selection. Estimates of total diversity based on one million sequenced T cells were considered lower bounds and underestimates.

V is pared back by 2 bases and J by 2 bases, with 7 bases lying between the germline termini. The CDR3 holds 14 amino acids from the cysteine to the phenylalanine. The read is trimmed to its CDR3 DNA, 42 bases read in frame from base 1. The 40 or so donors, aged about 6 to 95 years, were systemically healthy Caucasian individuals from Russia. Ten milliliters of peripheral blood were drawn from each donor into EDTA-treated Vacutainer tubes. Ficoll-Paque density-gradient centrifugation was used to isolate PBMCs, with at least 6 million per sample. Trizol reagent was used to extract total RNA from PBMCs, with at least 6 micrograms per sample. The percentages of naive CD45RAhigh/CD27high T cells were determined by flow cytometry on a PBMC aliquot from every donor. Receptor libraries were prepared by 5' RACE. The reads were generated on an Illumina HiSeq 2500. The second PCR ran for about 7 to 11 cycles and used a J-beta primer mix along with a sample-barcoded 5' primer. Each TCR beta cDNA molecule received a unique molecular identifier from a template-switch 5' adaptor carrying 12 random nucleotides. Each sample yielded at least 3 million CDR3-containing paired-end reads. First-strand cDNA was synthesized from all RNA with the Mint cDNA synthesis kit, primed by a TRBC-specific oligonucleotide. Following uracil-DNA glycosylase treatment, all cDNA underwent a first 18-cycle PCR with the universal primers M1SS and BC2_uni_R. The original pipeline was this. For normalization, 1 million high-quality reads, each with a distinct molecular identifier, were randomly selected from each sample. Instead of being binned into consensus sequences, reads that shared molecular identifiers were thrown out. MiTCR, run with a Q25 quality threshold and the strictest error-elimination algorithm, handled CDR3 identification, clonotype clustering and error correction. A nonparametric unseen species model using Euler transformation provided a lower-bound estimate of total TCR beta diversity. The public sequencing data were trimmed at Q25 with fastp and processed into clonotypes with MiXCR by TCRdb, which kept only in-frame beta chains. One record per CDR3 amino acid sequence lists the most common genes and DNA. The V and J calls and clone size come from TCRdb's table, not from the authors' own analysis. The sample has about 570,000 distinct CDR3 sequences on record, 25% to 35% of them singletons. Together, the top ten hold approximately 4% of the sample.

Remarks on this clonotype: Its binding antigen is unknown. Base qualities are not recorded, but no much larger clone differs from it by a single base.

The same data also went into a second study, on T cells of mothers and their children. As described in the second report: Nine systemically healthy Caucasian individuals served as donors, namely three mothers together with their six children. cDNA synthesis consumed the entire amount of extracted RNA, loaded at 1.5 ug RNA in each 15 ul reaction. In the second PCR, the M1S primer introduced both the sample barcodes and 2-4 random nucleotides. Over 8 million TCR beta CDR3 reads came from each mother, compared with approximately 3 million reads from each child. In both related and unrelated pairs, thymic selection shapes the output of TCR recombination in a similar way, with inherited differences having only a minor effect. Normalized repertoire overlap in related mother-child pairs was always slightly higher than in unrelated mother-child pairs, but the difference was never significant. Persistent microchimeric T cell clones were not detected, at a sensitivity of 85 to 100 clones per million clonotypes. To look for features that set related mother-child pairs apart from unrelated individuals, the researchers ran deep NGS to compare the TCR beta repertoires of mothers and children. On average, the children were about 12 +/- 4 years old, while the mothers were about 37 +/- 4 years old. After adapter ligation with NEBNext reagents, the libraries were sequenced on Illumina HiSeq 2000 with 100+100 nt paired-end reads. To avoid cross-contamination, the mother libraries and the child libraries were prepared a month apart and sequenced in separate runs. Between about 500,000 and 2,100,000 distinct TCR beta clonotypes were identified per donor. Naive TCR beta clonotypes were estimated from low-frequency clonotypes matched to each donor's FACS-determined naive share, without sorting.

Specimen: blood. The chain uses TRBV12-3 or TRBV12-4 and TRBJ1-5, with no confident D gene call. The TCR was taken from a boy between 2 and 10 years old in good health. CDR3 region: CASSLTSGNQPQHF. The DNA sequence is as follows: TGTGCCAGCAGTTTAACGAGCGGCAATCAGCCCCAGCATTTT.